This TCR beta chain appears in the sequencing data of a study of radiotherapy plus CTLA-4 blockade in lung cancer. Findings of the study overall: Among blood TCR repertoires after radiotherapy plus ipilimumab, tumor-derived clones expanded.

Generated by immunoSEQ multiplex PCR, the TCRdb table keeps only in-frame clones and is missing some. The data hold 80,000 or so clones, with around 78% observed a single time. A remark on this clone: Its antigen is unidentified.

V dropped 0 bases and J dropped 0 bases, with 11 bases sitting between them. Per the germline V gene, CDR1 is SGHNT and CDR2 is YYREEE (reference sequence). CDR3 length: 16 residues. This receptor was taken from a human donor with non-small cell lung cancer whose response to radiotherapy plus ipilimumab could not be evaluated. Some clones in this sample may be carry-over from other donors' samples. Here the sequenced sample was peripheral blood, taken from a patient treated with radiotherapy plus ipilimumab. The J gene is TRBJ2-3, the V gene TRBV5-4; maybe TRBD2 (5 bases). The CDR3 coding sequence is TGTGCCAGCAGCTTGGGGGCCGGGGTAAGCACAGATACGCAGTATTTT. Translating it yields CASSLGAGVSTDTQYF.